This TCR beta chain originates from a study of identical twins. Whole-study findings and limits: These conclusions were based on statistical analysis (cross-sectional, not following the same donors).

This clonotype came up a few times. Its specificity is unknown. Each CDR3 protein is one row after TCRdb ran MiXCR on the 5' RACE reads. In the table there are hundreds of thousands of distinct CDR3 sequences, 5.5% to 8% of which are singletons. This CDR3 has 12 amino acids. Germline lookup yields CDR1 MDHEN and CDR2 SYDVKM. Trimming left V 5 bases short and J 7 bases short, with 6 bases between. These records were also assigned to another study, of yellow fever vaccine responses in identical twins.

Material: memory (CD45RO+) T cells sorted from blood. V is TRBV28 and J is TRBJ1-6; a weak D match, TRBD1 (5 bases). The receptor was derived from a woman aged 18-29 years in good health. DNA of the CDR3: TGTGCCAGCAGTGACAGAAATTCACCCCTCCACTTT. Protein product: CASSDRNSPLHF.